The 15 T cell receptor beta chains below were found in one sample sequenced in a study of cytomegalovirus exposure and HLA in healthy donors. The table came from immunoSEQ multiplex PCR; TCRdb's copy has only in-frame clones and leaves some out. The sample includes roughly 200,000 clones, approximately 78% of them seen just once. The sample comprised PBMCs. These receptors all come from a woman in her twenties or thirties in good health and CMV-seronegative.

V usage is TRBV28 and J usage is TRBJ1-2, with 8 bases matching TRBD1. This CDR3 is 13 amino acids long. Germline CDR1 reads MDHEN; CDR2 reads SYDVKM. V lost 5 bases, J lost 8 bases, and 7 bases stayed unmatched. The CDR3, as DNA: TGTGCCAGCAGTCTCCAGGGGGCGATCGGCTACACCTTC. Translating gives CASSLQGAIGYTF.

A word on this clone: One end of the junction does not line up with germline, which may come from a read error. This sequence joins TRBV30 and TRBJ2-3; 11 nucleotides align to TRBD2. CDR1 and CDR2 from the germline V gene are GTSNPN and SVGIG (reference sequence). CDR3 length: 18 amino acids. The CDR3 sequence is CAWSPGTSGPLRRDTQYF. CDR3 sequence (DNA): TGTGCCTGGAGCCCCGGGACTAGCGGCCCTCTACGTCGGGATACGCAGTATTTC.

A few counts support this clone. A read error may explain this, as a much larger clone is one base away. This sequence joins TRBV2 and TRBJ1-1; D is ambiguous. The CDR3 contains 13 residues. The ends were cut back, 2 bases at V and 1 base at J, with 5 bases in the middle. Germline V lookup: CDR1 SNHLY, CDR2 FYNNEI. CDR3 bases: TGTGCCAGCAGTGAAATAGAGAACACTGAAGCTTTCTTT. Translated, it gives CASSEIENTEAFF.

This clone came up once. The DNA for the CDR3 is TGTGCCAGCAGTTTATCGCGCCCGGGACAGGGGGAGGGAGGCTACACCTTC. Protein product: CASSLSRPGQGEGGYTF. V and J are TRBV27 and TRBJ1-2; 11 bases map to TRBD1. This CDR3 region has 17 residues. Germline loops: CDR1 MNHEY, CDR2 SMNVEV (reference sequence). The ends lost 0 bases at V and 8 bases at J; junction bases unmatched: 11.

The gene calls are TRBV5-1 and TRBJ2-2, with TRBD2 matching over 7 bases. The CDR3 has 16 residues. CDR1 and CDR2 from the germline V gene are SGHRS and YFSETQ. Germline trimming cut 0 bases from V and 4 bases from J; bases unmatched to any gene: 6. CDR3 in amino acids: CASSLVAGDPTGELFF. Here the CDR3 DNA reads TGCGCCAGCAGCTTGGTTGCGGGGGACCCCACCGGGGAGCTGTTTTTT.

V and J are TRBV11-2 and TRBJ2-6, with TRBD1 matching 9 bases. The CDR3 is made up of 14 amino acids. The germline V gene encodes CDR1 SGHAT and CDR2 FQNNGV. The CDR3: CVSGQGFGANVLTF. The CDR3, as DNA: TGTGTCTCGGGACAGGGTTTTGGGGCCAACGTCCTGACTTTC. Looking up the rest from reference TRBV11-2 and TRBJ2-6 gives the full variable domain: EAGVAQSPRYKIIEKRQSVAFWCNPISGHATLYWYQQILGQGPKLLIQFQNNGVVDDSQLPKDRFSAERLKGVDSTLKIQPAKLEDSAVYLCVSGQGFGANVLTFGAGSRLTVL.

The chain employs TRBV5-8 and TRBJ2-3, with unresolved D. The CDR3 loop spans 14 amino acids. CDR1 is SGHTS and CDR2 is YDEGEE in the germline V gene. V was shortened by 4 bases and J by 0 bases, with 9 bases between the two germline ends. CDR3 coding DNA: TGTGCCAGCAGCCTAGACCCTAGCACAGATACGCAGTATTTT. This sequence encodes CASSLDPSTDTQYF.

V gene TRBV6-4 combines with J gene TRBJ2-1, with a weak D call TRBD2 (6 bases). The CDR3 contains 13 residues. Germline assignment: CDR1 MRHNA and CDR2 SNTAGT. V gave up 6 bases and J gave up 9 bases, with 15 bases separating them. Here the CDR3 DNA reads TGTGCCAGCAGCCTTTCTGGCGGGGTTGAGCAGTTCTTC. The encoded protein is CASSLSGGVEQFF.

V is TRBV30 and J is TRBJ1-1; TRBD1 aligns across 7 bases. The CDR3 is 12 amino acids. Germline trimming cut 7 bases from V and 6 bases from J; bases unmatched to any gene: 8. Germline CDR1 reads GTSNPN; CDR2 reads SVGIG (reference sequence). The CDR3 loop is CAFRQGVAEAFF. CDR3 bases: TGTGCCTTCAGACAGGGCGTCGCTGAAGCTTTCTTT.

The V call is TRBV9, the J call TRBJ2-3; no firm D call. The V end was cut by 0 bases, the J end by 3 bases, with 14 bases between. This CDR3 is 16 amino acids long. Germline V gene sequence: CDR1 SGDLS, CDR2 YYNGEE. In nucleotides, the CDR3 is TGTGCCAGCAGCGTAGTAGGTTCTAGTAGTACAGATACGCAGTATTTT. It codes for CASSVVGSSSTDTQYF. Filled out from reference TRBV9 and TRBJ2-3, the complete variable domain reads DSGVTQTPKHLITATGQRVTLRCSPRSGDLSVYWYQQSLDQGLQFLIQYYNGEERAKGNILERFSAQQFPDLHSELNLSSLELGDSALYFCASSVVGSSSTDTQYFGPGTRLTVL.

The chain joins TRBV12-5 to TRBJ2-3, with 12 positions matching TRBD1. The CDR3 consists of 15 residues. With 5 bases clipped from V and 6 bases from J, the junction kept 6 bases outside the gene matches. Germline V gene sequence: CDR1 LGHNT, CDR2 FRNRAP. The CDR3 loop reads CASGGTGGALDTQYF. CDR3 DNA: TGTGCTAGTGGTGGGACAGGGGGCGCATTGGATACGCAGTATTTT.

The rearrangement links TRBV6-5 to TRBJ2-7; D call uncertain. This CDR3 region has 13 residues. Germline assignment: CDR1 MNHEY and CDR2 SVGAGI. V lost 4 bases and J lost 2, with 9 bases in between. The CDR3 DNA reads as TGTGCCAGCAGTTCCCCAGTAACCTACGAGCAGTACTTC. Translated: CASSSPVTYEQYF.

This clone was recorded a few times. The chain combines TRBV7-3 with TRBJ1-1, with TRBD1 matching over 7 bases. The CDR3 consists of 13 residues. Per the germline V gene, CDR1 is SGHTA and CDR2 is FQGTGA. The J segment lost 8 bases and the V segment lost 4 bases, leaving 7 bases of the junction unmatched. For the CDR3, the DNA is TGTGCCAGCAGCTCACGCCGGGACAGCGAAGCTTTCTTT. This sequence encodes CASSSRRDSEAFF.

Points on this clone: The same CDR3 also results from other DNA sequences found in this sample. The rearrangement joins TRBV19 to TRBJ1-5; D remains ambiguous. The CDR3 extends over 11 amino acids. Trimming took 8 bases from V and 6 from J, leaving 8 bases between them. Per germline, CDR1 LNHDA and CDR2 SQIVND (reference sequence). The CDR3 here is CASSRGQPQHF. The DNA of the CDR3 is TGTGCCAGTTCCCGGGGTCAGCCCCAGCATTTT.

The chain carries TRBV5-1 and TRBJ2-5; 10 bases agree with TRBD2. V lost 0 bases to trimming and J lost 5 bases; unmatched junction nucleotides: 4. Looked up from germline, CDR1 is SGHRS and CDR2 is YFSETQ. The CDR3 is made up of 15 amino acids. The DNA of the CDR3 is TGCGCCAGCAGCTTGGCGGCTAGCGGGAGTGAGACCCAGTACTTC. Translated: CASSLAASGSETQYF.